Listed here are 28 T cell receptor beta chains from one sample, sequenced in a study of PD-1 blockade in classical Hodgkin lymphoma. TCRdb's copy holds only in-frame clones and misses some; the assay was immunoSEQ multiplex PCR. The sample carries about 110,000 clones, 89% recorded once. Every patient had relapsed following autologous stem cell transplantation, and cohorts differed in brentuximab vedotin exposure. Specimen: peripheral blood mononuclear cells (PBMCs), collected before the second cycle of nivolumab. The origin of the receptors is a human donor with classical Hodgkin lymphoma.

This chain uses TRBV7-2 with TRBJ2-7; 9 bases match TRBD2. V gave up 5 bases and J gave up 4 bases; unmatched junction bases: 6. The CDR3 totals 14 residues. CDR1 SGHTA and CDR2 FQGNSA come from the germline V gene. CDR3 amino acids: CASSTTSGEYEQYF. The DNA for the CDR3 is TGTGCCAGCAGCACGACTAGCGGAGAATACGAGCAGTACTTC.

A word on this clone: Other DNA sequences in this sample translate to the same CDR3. The rearrangement links TRBV27 to TRBJ2-1; 12 bases are a match to TRBD2. With V trimmed by 2 bases and J by 7 bases, 3 bases remained unmatched. Germline lookup yields CDR1 MNHEY and CDR2 SMNVEV (reference sequence). The CDR3 loop spans 15 amino acids. The CDR3 sequence is CASSLGLAGGNEQFF. The DNA of the CDR3 is TGTGCCAGCAGTTTAGGGCTAGCGGGGGGGAATGAGCAGTTCTTC.

The chain has TRBV5-4 and TRBJ1-4; perhaps TRBD1 as D (5 bases). The CDR3 contains 15 residues. Germline CDR1 and CDR2: SGHNT and YYREEE (reference sequence). V was cut by 0 bases and J by 4 bases, with 10 bases left in between. The CDR3 reads CASSLAVQGNEKLFF. The CDR3 coding sequence is TGTGCCAGCAGCTTGGCCGTTCAGGGTAATGAAAAACTGTTTTTT.

In DNA, the CDR3 is TGTGCCAGTAGTATACAGGGGTCCCTGTTACCCGGGGAGCTGTTTTTT. Its translation: CASSIQGSLLPGELFF. This sequence joins TRBV19 and TRBJ2-2, with a possible D match to TRBD1 (6 bases). The CDR3 contains 16 residues. The V gene's germline CDR1 is LNHDA and CDR2 SQIVND (reference sequence). V was trimmed by 2 bases and J by 6 bases, leaving 16 bases between them.

This clone has more than one count but fewer than ten. The chain joins TRBV9 to TRBJ1-5, with D maybe TRBD1 (5 bases). Trimming pared 4 bases from V and 2 bases from J, leaving 13 bases between. CDR3 size: 15 residues. Germline V lookup: CDR1 SGDLS, CDR2 YYNGEE. The CDR3, as DNA: TGTGCCAGCAGCCCCTCCGGGGGAGGCAATCAGCCCCAGCATTTT. Its protein is CASSPSGGGNQPQHF. The full variable domain, in which reference TRBV9 and TRBJ1-5 provide the parts outside the CDR3, is DSGVTQTPKHLITATGQRVTLRCSPRSGDLSVYWYQQSLDQGLQFLIQYYNGEERAKGNILERFSAQQFPDLHSELNLSSLELGDSALYFCASSPSGGGNQPQHFGDGTRLSIL.

The chain has TRBV5-6 and TRBJ1-2; 9 nucleotides agree with TRBD1. The V segment lost 0 bases and the J segment 8 bases; nucleotides outside the gene matches: 8. Looked up from germline, CDR1 is SGHDT and CDR2 is YYEEEE. The CDR3 loop spans 15 amino acids. The CDR3 DNA sequence: TGTGCCAGCAGCTTGGCACTGGACAGGGGAGTAGGCTACACCTTC. Amino acid sequence: CASSLALDRGVGYTF.

CDR3 nucleotide sequence: TGTGCCAGCTCAAGGGTACCTAGCGGGGACCCACTCTACGAGCAGTACTTC. Protein: CASSRVPSGDPLYEQYF. The J gene is TRBJ2-7, the V gene TRBV18, with 9 nucleotides matching TRBD2. J gave up 3 bases and V 5 bases, and 14 bases lay outside the gene matches. The CDR3 is made up of 17 amino acids. CDR1 is KGHSH, CDR2 LQKENI, per germline.

This chain joins TRBV18 and TRBJ2-3; D unclear. Germline-derived CDR1 and CDR2 are KGHSH and LQKENI. V was pared by 0 bases and J by 4 bases, with 5 bases between. The CDR3 runs to 13 residues. CDR3 sequence reads: CASSPPVADTQYF. CDR3 DNA sequence: TGTGCCAGCTCACCACCTGTTGCAGATACGCAGTATTTT.

The CDR3 protein is CASSPALADTQYF. The CDR3 coding sequence is TGTGCCAGCTCACCGGCGCTAGCAGATACGCAGTATTTT. The chain couples TRBV18 to TRBJ2-3; no clear D. Germline V gene sequence: CDR1 KGHSH, CDR2 LQKENI. The CDR3 runs 13 residues. Trimming took off 3 bases at V and 4 bases at J, with 8 bases between the two ends.

The rearrangement uses TRBV27 and TRBJ1-1, with TRBD1 identical over 7 bases. V lost 7 bases, J lost 4 bases, and 12 bases stayed unmatched. Germline V lookup: CDR1 MNHEY, CDR2 SMNVEV (reference sequence). This CDR3 comprises 15 residues. CDR3 amino acids: CASNPGQLSPTEAFF. CDR3 coding DNA: TGTGCCAGCAATCCGGGACAGCTGAGTCCCACTGAAGCTTTCTTT.

This clone was found once. The chain joins TRBV15 to TRBJ2-7, with 7 bases identical to TRBD1. The CDR3 length is 15 residues. Germline CDR1 is LNHNV and CDR2 is YYDKDF (reference sequence). The ends lost 2 bases at V and 2 bases at J; junction bases unmatched: 6. This CDR3 is CATSRIRDSAYEQYF. CDR3 coding DNA: TGTGCCACCAGCAGAATCCGGGACAGCGCCTACGAGCAGTACTTC.

This chain connects TRBV15 to TRBJ1-4; D is unresolved. The CDR3 spans 16 residues. V was pared by 3 bases and J by 8 bases, with 19 bases between. Per the germline V gene, CDR1 is LNHNV and CDR2 is YYDKDF (reference sequence). The CDR3 loop is CATSSRRSTIVEKLFF. DNA of the CDR3: TGTGCCACCAGCAGTCGAAGGAGCACAATAGTCGAAAAACTGTTTTTT.

The V gene is TRBV7-9, the J gene TRBJ2-5; no definite D call. Germline V CDR1 and CDR2: SEHNR, FQNEAQ (reference sequence). This CDR3 comprises 12 residues. The V end was cut by 4 bases, the J end by 4 bases, with 7 bases between. In DNA, the CDR3 is TGTGCCAGCAGCTCCAGTACAGAGACCCAGTACTTC. Translated: CASSSSTETQYF.

The genes are TRBV11-2 and TRBJ2-7; D tentatively fits TRBD1 or TRBD2 (5 bases each). This CDR3 has 14 amino acids. V lost 3 bases to trimming and J lost 9 bases, with 18 bases between them. CDR1 is SGHAT, CDR2 FQNNGV, per germline. The CDR3 here is CASSLGRAYEGQYF. CDR3 DNA: TGTGCCAGCAGCTTGGGCAGGGCGTACGAGGGGCAGTACTTC.

This clone has just one count. V is TRBV5-5 and J is TRBJ2-5; 7 bases are a match to TRBD1. V dropped 4 bases and J dropped 1; count of bases not matched to a gene: 4. Germline CDR1 is SGHKS and CDR2 is YYEKEE (reference sequence). The CDR3 loop spans 14 amino acids. CDR3 sequence reads: CASSTGTAQETQYF. DNA of the CDR3: TGTGCCAGCAGCACGGGGACAGCCCAAGAGACCCAGTACTTC.

The rearrangement uses TRBV30 and TRBJ2-6; perhaps TRBD1 as D (5 bases). In germline, CDR1 is GTSNPN, CDR2 SVGIG (reference sequence). This CDR3 comprises 14 residues. V was shortened by 5 bases and J by 4 bases, with 12 bases between the two germline ends. CDR3 region: CAWGPGIGANVLTF. In DNA form, the CDR3 reads TGTGCCTGGGGCCCAGGGATAGGGGCCAACGTCCTGACTTTC.

This clone came up a few times. The chain recombines TRBV11-2 with TRBJ2-2; D remains ambiguous. The CDR3 extends over 16 amino acids. The V and J ends lost 5 bases and 0 bases respectively, with 13 bases between them. Germline V gene lookup returns CDR1 SGHAT and CDR2 FQNNGV. CDR3 DNA sequence: TGTGCCAGCAGCCCGAACTCCAATGCGAACACCGGGGAGCTGTTTTTT. Translated: CASSPNSNANTGELFF. Combining the CDR3 with reference TRBV11-2 and TRBJ2-2 gives the whole variable domain EAGVAQSPRYKIIEKRQSVAFWCNPISGHATLYWYQQILGQGPKLLIQFQNNGVVDDSQLPKDRFSAERLKGVDSTLKIQPAKLEDSAVYLCASSPNSNANTGELFFGEGSRLTVL.

The gene calls are TRBV6-6 and TRBJ2-7; TRBD1 might be the D (5 bases). The CDR3 runs 13 residues. V lost 8 bases and J lost 2, with 13 bases in between. Germline CDR1 MNHNY, CDR2 SVGAGI (reference sequence). CDR3 in DNA: TGTGCCAGCTGCCCTCGCAGGGCCTACGAGCAGTACTTC. Its protein product is CASCPRRAYEQYF.

The chain uses TRBV5-1 and TRBJ2-7, with 7 bases identical to TRBD1. Germline V gives CDR1 SGHRS, CDR2 YFSETQ. The length of the CDR3 is 14 residues. V dropped 5 bases and J dropped 3; count of bases not matched to a gene: 8. The CDR3 coding sequence is TGCGCCAGCAGTCGCACGGGACAGAACTACGAGCAGTACTTC. Residues: CASSRTGQNYEQYF.

The V gene is TRBV27, the J gene TRBJ1-3; 8 nucleotides line up with TRBD1. Germline V lookup: CDR1 MNHEY, CDR2 SMNVEV (reference sequence). J lost 0 bases, V lost 5 bases, and 9 bases had no gene match. CDR3 length: 17 amino acids. CDR3: CASSPTGTGHSGNTIYF. CDR3 in DNA: TGTGCCAGCAGTCCAACCGGGACAGGCCACTCTGGAAACACCATATATTTT.

This clone has only one observation. The gene calls are TRBV29-1 and TRBJ1-5, with no clear D. V lost 2 bases to trimming and J lost 0 bases, with 5 bases between them. The CDR3 has 13 residues. Germline CDR1 SQVTM, CDR2 ANQGSEA. CDR3 in DNA: TGCAGCGTTGAAAGGGATAGCAATCAGCCCCAGCATTTT. Encoded protein: CSVERDSNQPQHF.

In its sample, this clone was seen once. The chain joins TRBV30 to TRBJ1-2, with D uncertain. In germline, CDR1 is GTSNPN, CDR2 SVGIG (reference sequence). The CDR3 contains 13 residues. V was shortened by 1 base and J by 4 bases, with 10 bases between the two germline ends. The CDR3 coding sequence is TGTGCCTGGAGTGCCAGACGAGTCTATGGCTACACCTTC. This translates into CAWSARRVYGYTF.

J is TRBJ2-7 and V is TRBV27, with 10 bases fitting TRBD1. Germline values: CDR1 MNHEY, CDR2 SMNVEV (reference sequence). The ends lost 5 bases at V and 2 bases at J; junction bases unmatched: 12. This CDR3 is 17 amino acids long. CDR3 DNA sequence: TGTGCCAGCAGTACATCCTACCCGGGACAGGGGCCCTACGAGCAGTACTTC. This gives the protein CASSTSYPGQGPYEQYF.

The chain carries TRBV10-3 and TRBJ2-2, with 10 bases that match TRBD2. This CDR3 is built from 16 residues. In germline, CDR1 is ENHRY, CDR2 SYGVKD. V lost 0 bases, J lost 13 bases, and 11 bases stayed unmatched. This chain's CDR3 is CAISESVVLAGERLFF. The DNA of the CDR3 is TGTGCCATCAGTGAGTCTGTTGTTCTAGCGGGAGAAAGGCTGTTTTTT.

The rearrangement joins TRBV7-7 to TRBJ2-5, with D perhaps matching TRBD1 or TRBD2 (5 bases each). The CDR3 covers 17 residues. Trimming removed 5 bases from V and 0 bases from J, with 19 bases in between. The germline V gene has CDR1 SSHAT and CDR2 FNYEAQ (reference sequence). The CDR3 DNA reads TGTGCCAGCAGCATCGGGATGTTGGGGCCAAACCAAGAGACCCAGTACTTC. Its protein product is CASSIGMLGPNQETQYF.

The chain couples TRBV5-6 to TRBJ2-5, with TRBD2 matching over 9 bases. The germline CDR1 and CDR2 sequences are SGHDT and YYEEEE. The CDR3 length is 14 residues. V dropped 2 bases and J dropped 5; count of bases not matched to a gene: 4. The CDR3 sequence: CASSFLAGLETQYF. Written as DNA, the CDR3 is TGTGCCAGCAGCTTTCTAGCGGGACTTGAGACCCAGTACTTC. The variable domain in full, with the rest retrieved from reference TRBV5-6 and TRBJ2-5, is DAGVTQSPTHLIKTRGQQVTLRCSPKSGHDTVSWYQQALGQGPQFIFQYYEEEERQRGNFPDRFSGHQFPNYSSELNVNALLLGDSALYLCASSFLAGLETQYFGPGTRLLVL.

The genes are TRBV7-8 and TRBJ2-7; D is undetermined. V shed 1 base and J shed 6 bases, with 7 bases lying between them. The germline V gene encodes CDR1 SGHVS and CDR2 FQNEAQ. There are 12 residues in the CDR3. CDR3 sequence: CASSLVPGEQYF. CDR3 DNA sequence: TGTGCCAGCAGCTTAGTTCCGGGCGAGCAGTACTTC. The complete variable domain, with remaining parts taken from reference TRBV7-8 and TRBJ2-7, reads GAGVSQSPRYKVAKRGQDVALRCDPISGHVSLFWYQQALGQGPEFLTYFQNEAQLDKSGLPSDRFFAERPEGSVSTLKIQRTQQEDSAVYLCASSLVPGEQYFGPGTRLTVT.

The V call is TRBV27, the J call TRBJ1-3; tentative D call: TRBD1 (5 bases). Trimming removed 5 bases at V and 4 bases at J, with 15 bases between. CDR1 and CDR2 from the germline V gene are MNHEY and SMNVEV (reference sequence). There are 15 residues in the CDR3. The CDR3 DNA sequence: TGTGCCAGCAGTCGAGGGACTTTTCCCGGAAACACCATATATTTT. This codes for CASSRGTFPGNTIYF.